These 14 T cell receptor beta chains were all obtained from the same sample, sequenced in a study of T cell responses to AZD1222 COVID-19 vaccine. The data were produced by immunoSEQ multiplex PCR, yet TCRdb's version contains in-frame clones alone and is incomplete. Of about 130,000 clones listed, roughly 93% were seen once; the top ten hold more than 1%. This sample comprised peripheral blood, obtained 28 days after the second AZD1222 dose. All receptors derive from an adult who received the AZD1222 COVID-19 vaccine.

This clone was seen a few times. The rearrangement joins TRBV5-1 to TRBJ2-1; 10 nucleotides agree with TRBD2. This CDR3 contains 16 residues. With V trimmed by 3 bases and J by 9 bases, 12 bases remained unmatched. Germline values: CDR1 SGHRS, CDR2 YFSETQ. DNA of the CDR3: TGCGCCAGCAGCTACGGAGGAGGGACTAGCGATGCTGAGCAGTTCTTC. Translated: CASSYGGGTSDAEQFF. Filled out from reference TRBV5-1 and TRBJ2-1, the complete variable domain reads KAGVTQTPRYLIKTRGQQVTLSCSPISGHRSVSWYQQTPGQGLQFLFEYFSETQRNKGNFPGRFSGRQFSNSRSEMNVSTLELGDSALYLCASSYGGGTSDAEQFFGPGTRLTVL.

The CDR3 coding sequence is TGTGCCAGCAGCCTTCAGCGGACTCTCACAGATACGCAGTATTTT. Protein: CASSLQRTLTDTQYF. The gene calls are TRBV9 and TRBJ2-3; D is perhaps TRBD2 (5 bases). The CDR3 spans 15 residues. CDR1 and CDR2 (germline): SGDLS, YYNGEE. V was trimmed by 4 bases and J by 2 bases, leaving 14 bases between them.

The V gene is TRBV12-5, the J gene TRBJ2-2; TRBD1 agrees at 10 bases. This CDR3 comprises 16 residues. V trimming: 3 bases; J trimming: 4 bases; junction bases outside the gene matches: 5. Per germline, CDR1 LGHNT and CDR2 FRNRAP. DNA of the CDR3: TGTGCTAGTGGTTTTAGGACAGGGGGTGGCACCGGGGAGCTGTTTTTT. Translated: CASGFRTGGGTGELFF.

V and J are TRBV5-1 and TRBJ2-7; 10 bases line up with TRBD2. The CDR3 totals 16 residues. V was pared by 4 bases and J by 1 base, with 8 bases of the junction left unmatched. The germline CDR1 and CDR2 sequences are SGHRS and YFSETQ. CDR3 sequence reads: CASSSGRGLRSYEQYF. DNA of the CDR3: TGCGCCAGCAGCAGCGGGAGGGGGTTGAGGTCCTACGAGCAGTACTTC.

V usage is TRBV27 and J usage is TRBJ1-1, with D unclear. The length of the CDR3 is 13 residues. Trimming cost V 3 bases and J 3 bases, with 8 bases left between them. The germline gives CDR1 MNHEY, CDR2 SMNVEV (reference sequence). CDR3 amino acids: CASSLMSDTEAFF. The CDR3 DNA sequence: TGTGCCAGCAGTTTGATGTCGGACACTGAAGCTTTCTTT.

The V gene is TRBV25-1, the J gene TRBJ2-4; 7 bases map to TRBD2. This CDR3 has 16 residues. The V segment lost 1 base and the J segment 4 bases; nucleotides outside the gene matches: 7. Germline V gene lookup returns CDR1 MGHDK and CDR2 SYGVNS. The CDR3 nucleotides read TGTGCCAGCAGTGAATTTGCGGGAGTAGCAAAAAACATTCAGTACTTC. Residues: CASSEFAGVAKNIQYF. Supplemented by reference TRBV25-1 and TRBJ2-4, the full variable domain reads EADIYQTPRYLVIGTGKKITLECSQTMGHDKMYWYQQDPGMELHLIHYSYGVNSTEKGDLSSESTVSRIRTEHFPLTLESARPSHTSQYLCASSEFAGVAKNIQYFGAGTRLSVL.

V usage is TRBV18 and J usage is TRBJ1-1; D gene uncertain. Per the germline V gene, CDR1 is KGHSH and CDR2 is LQKENI. Between the trimmed V and J ends, which lost 2 bases and 4 bases, there was a span of 8 bases. The CDR3 spans 13 residues. The CDR3 bases are TGTGCCAGCTCACCAGGGATGGGCACTGAAGCTTTCTTT. Protein product: CASSPGMGTEAFF.

This sequence joins TRBV5-6 and TRBJ2-7, with 9 nucleotides matching TRBD1. Trimming cost V 3 bases and J 5 bases; bases outside gene matches: 12. This CDR3 has 16 amino acids. Per germline, CDR1 SGHDT and CDR2 YYEEEE. This CDR3 is CASSWVPGQGLHEQYF. The CDR3 coding sequence is TGTGCCAGCAGCTGGGTTCCGGGACAGGGTCTCCACGAGCAGTACTTC.

The CDR3 loop reads CASSPNSATDTQYF. DNA for the CDR3: TGTGCCAGCAGTCCGAATAGTGCCACAGATACGCAGTATTTT. The chain carries TRBV3-1 (or the pseudogene TRBV3-2) and TRBJ2-3; D call uncertain. V was clipped by 6 bases and J by 2 bases, with 12 bases between them. The CDR3 is 14 amino acids. Germline V CDR1 and CDR2: LGHDT, YNNKEL (reference sequence).

A single count supports this clone. J is TRBJ1-1 and V is TRBV29-1, with D maybe TRBD1 (6 bases). CDR1 is SQVTM, CDR2 ANQGSEA, per germline. V lost 6 bases to trimming and J lost 1 base, with 12 bases between them. CDR3 length: 13 amino acids. The chain's CDR3 is CSVLGQKNTEAFF. The CDR3 region has the DNA TGCAGCGTGCTAGGACAGAAGAACACTGAAGCTTTCTTT.

The chain joins TRBV5-6 to TRBJ1-2; 9 bases line up with TRBD1. Germline CDR1 reads SGHDT; CDR2 reads YYEEEE. The CDR3 is 14 amino acids. With V trimmed by 3 bases and J by 2 bases, 2 bases remained unmatched. For the CDR3, the DNA is TGTGCCAGCAGCTACGGGACAGGGAACTATGGCTACACCTTC. Translated, it gives CASSYGTGNYGYTF.

The rearrangement links TRBV5-6 to TRBJ2-7, with unresolved D. Trimming removed 4 bases from V and 2 bases from J, with 22 bases in between. The CDR3 covers 17 residues. The germline V gene encodes CDR1 SGHDT and CDR2 YYEEEE. DNA for the CDR3: TGTGCCAGCAGCCATACTGTCGTGACTGGGATACCCTACGAGCAGTACTTC. Amino acids: CASSHTVVTGIPYEQYF. The entire variable domain, with the rest obtained from reference TRBV5-6 and TRBJ2-7, is as follows: DAGVTQSPTHLIKTRGQQVTLRCSPKSGHDTVSWYQQALGQGPQFIFQYYEEEERQRGNFPDRFSGHQFPNYSSELNVNALLLGDSALYLCASSHTVVTGIPYEQYFGPGTRLTVT.

The gene calls are TRBV19 and TRBJ1-2; D is undetermined. The CDR3 consists of 15 residues. With 0 bases removed from V and 8 bases from J, the gap between germline ends came to 16 bases. CDR1 and CDR2 (germline): LNHDA, SQIVND (reference sequence). CDR3 bases: TGTGCCAGTAGTATAGAAGGTCGCGTCCTCGGGGGCTACACCTTC. Amino acid sequence: CASSIEGRVLGGYTF. Together with reference TRBV19 and TRBJ1-2, the CDR3 gives the full variable domain: DGGITQSPKYLFRKEGQNVTLSCEQNLNHDAMYWYRQDPGQGLRLIYYSQIVNDFQKGDIAEGYSVSREKKESFPLTVTSAQKNPTAFYLCASSIEGRVLGGYTFGSGTRLTVV.

The J gene is TRBJ1-2, the V gene TRBV18; the D gene is possibly TRBD1 (5 bases). V was pared by 1 base and J by 4 bases, with 13 bases between. Germline assignment: CDR1 KGHSH and CDR2 LQKENI. The length of the CDR3 is 15 residues. The CDR3 bases are TGTGCCAGCTCACCACGGCAAGGGGATGGCTATGGCTACACCTTC. It codes for CASSPRQGDGYGYTF.